The clone carrying this T cell receptor (beta chain) showed up just a few times. Its antigen is still unknown. This sample is part of a study of early T cells in non-severe SARS-CoV-2 infection. Study overall: Sequencing input comprised bulk RNA from unsorted whole blood; chain pairing was not available.

CDR3 length: 13 amino acids. Germline lookup yields CDR1 LNHDA and CDR2 SQIVND (reference sequence). Trimming pared 5 bases from V and 3 bases from J, leaving 10 bases between. Overall study results and limits: VDJdb matches were skewed toward anti-spike CD8 T cell responses.

TCRdb re-called the 5' RACE reads with MiXCR, one entry per CDR3 protein. The table shows roughly 100,000 distinct CDR3 sequences, with less than 15% occurring only once. This sample comprised whole blood, obtained at baseline. This clonotype originated in an adult who was a healthcare worker with PCR-confirmed SARS-CoV-2 infection or an uninfected control (not recorded which). This chain connects TRBV19 to TRBJ1-2, with a weak D call TRBD1 (5 bases). The CDR3 sequence is CASSWGVDYGYTF. The CDR3 region has the DNA TGTGCCAGTAGTTGGGGGGTTGACTATGGCTACACCTTC.